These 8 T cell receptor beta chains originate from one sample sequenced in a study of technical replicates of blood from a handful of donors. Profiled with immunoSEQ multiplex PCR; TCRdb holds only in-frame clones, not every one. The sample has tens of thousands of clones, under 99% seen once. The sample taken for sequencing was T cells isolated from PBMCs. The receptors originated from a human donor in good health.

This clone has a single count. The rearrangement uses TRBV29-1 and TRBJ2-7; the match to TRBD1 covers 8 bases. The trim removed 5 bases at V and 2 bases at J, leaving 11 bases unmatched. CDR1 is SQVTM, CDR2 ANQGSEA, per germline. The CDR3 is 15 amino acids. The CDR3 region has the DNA TGCAGCGTTCGACTCCGGGACAGGATCCCCTACGAGCAGTACTTC. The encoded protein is CSVRLRDRIPYEQYF.

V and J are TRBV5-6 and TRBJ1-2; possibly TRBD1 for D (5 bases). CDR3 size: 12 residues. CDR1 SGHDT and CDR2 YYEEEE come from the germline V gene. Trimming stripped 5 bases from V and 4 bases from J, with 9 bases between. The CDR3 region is CASSSTAYGYTF. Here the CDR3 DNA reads TGTGCCAGCAGTTCGACAGCCTATGGCTACACCTTC.

Here the CDR3 DNA reads TGCGCCAGCACCTATTCTCTTCGAACAACAGGGCGGGATGGCTACACCTTC. Translation gives CASTYSLRTTGRDGYTF. V is TRBV10-1 and J is TRBJ1-2, with D perhaps TRBD1 (6 bases). The CDR3 has 17 residues. The germline V and J ends were trimmed by 7 bases and 6 bases, with 27 bases remaining between them. CDR1 is WNHNN, CDR2 SYGVQD, per germline (reference sequence).

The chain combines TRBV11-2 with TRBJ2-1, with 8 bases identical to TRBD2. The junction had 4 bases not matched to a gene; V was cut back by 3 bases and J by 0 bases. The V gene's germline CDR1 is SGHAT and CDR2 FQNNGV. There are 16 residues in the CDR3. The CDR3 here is CASSFRTSHSYNEQFF. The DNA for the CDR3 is TGTGCCAGCAGCTTTAGGACTAGCCACTCCTACAATGAGCAGTTCTTC.

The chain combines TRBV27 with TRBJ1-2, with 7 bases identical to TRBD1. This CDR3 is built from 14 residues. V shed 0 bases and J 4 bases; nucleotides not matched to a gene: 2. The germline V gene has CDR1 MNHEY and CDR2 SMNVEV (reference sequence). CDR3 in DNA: TGTGCCAGCAGTTTATCGACAGGGCTCTATGGCTACACCTTC. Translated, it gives CASSLSTGLYGYTF.

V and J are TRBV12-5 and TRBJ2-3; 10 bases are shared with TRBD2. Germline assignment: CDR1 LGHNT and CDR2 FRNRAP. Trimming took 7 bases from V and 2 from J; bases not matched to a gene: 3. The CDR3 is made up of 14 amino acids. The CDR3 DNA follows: TGTGCTAGTGATACTAGCGGGAACACAGATACGCAGTATTTT. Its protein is CASDTSGNTDTQYF.

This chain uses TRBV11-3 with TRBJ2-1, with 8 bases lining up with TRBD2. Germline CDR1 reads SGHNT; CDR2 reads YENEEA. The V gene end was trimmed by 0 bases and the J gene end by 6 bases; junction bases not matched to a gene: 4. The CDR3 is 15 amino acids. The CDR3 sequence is CASSLESAGGNEQFF. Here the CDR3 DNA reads TGTGCCAGCAGCTTAGAATCGGCGGGAGGCAATGAGCAGTTCTTC.

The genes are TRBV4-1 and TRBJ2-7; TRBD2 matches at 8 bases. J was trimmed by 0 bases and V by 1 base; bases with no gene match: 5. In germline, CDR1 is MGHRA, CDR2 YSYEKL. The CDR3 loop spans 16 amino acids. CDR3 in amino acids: CASSQVASGLSYEQYF. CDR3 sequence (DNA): TGCGCCAGCAGCCAAGTTGCTAGCGGGCTCTCCTACGAGCAGTACTTC.